This T cell receptor beta chain was observed in a study of Ad26.COV2.S vaccination and SARS-CoV-2 variants. Some clones are missing from TCRdb's copy, which holds only in-frame ones; the method was immunoSEQ multiplex PCR. The sample shows about 350,000 clones, roughly 94% of them seen only once. Germline V gene lookup returns CDR1 SGDLS and CDR2 YYNGEE. J was trimmed by 10 bases and V by 3 bases; bases with no gene match: 11. The CDR3 sequence is 16 residues long. This chain links TRBV9 with TRBJ1-6; 9 bases are a match to TRBD1. The TCR originated in a human donor who had recovered from COVID-19. Here the sequenced sample was peripheral blood, taken after recovery from COVID-19. DNA for the CDR3: TGTGCCAGCAGCGCTAACAGGGGGCGGAAAGAATCACCCCTCCACTTT. Protein sequence: CASSANRGRKESPLHF.